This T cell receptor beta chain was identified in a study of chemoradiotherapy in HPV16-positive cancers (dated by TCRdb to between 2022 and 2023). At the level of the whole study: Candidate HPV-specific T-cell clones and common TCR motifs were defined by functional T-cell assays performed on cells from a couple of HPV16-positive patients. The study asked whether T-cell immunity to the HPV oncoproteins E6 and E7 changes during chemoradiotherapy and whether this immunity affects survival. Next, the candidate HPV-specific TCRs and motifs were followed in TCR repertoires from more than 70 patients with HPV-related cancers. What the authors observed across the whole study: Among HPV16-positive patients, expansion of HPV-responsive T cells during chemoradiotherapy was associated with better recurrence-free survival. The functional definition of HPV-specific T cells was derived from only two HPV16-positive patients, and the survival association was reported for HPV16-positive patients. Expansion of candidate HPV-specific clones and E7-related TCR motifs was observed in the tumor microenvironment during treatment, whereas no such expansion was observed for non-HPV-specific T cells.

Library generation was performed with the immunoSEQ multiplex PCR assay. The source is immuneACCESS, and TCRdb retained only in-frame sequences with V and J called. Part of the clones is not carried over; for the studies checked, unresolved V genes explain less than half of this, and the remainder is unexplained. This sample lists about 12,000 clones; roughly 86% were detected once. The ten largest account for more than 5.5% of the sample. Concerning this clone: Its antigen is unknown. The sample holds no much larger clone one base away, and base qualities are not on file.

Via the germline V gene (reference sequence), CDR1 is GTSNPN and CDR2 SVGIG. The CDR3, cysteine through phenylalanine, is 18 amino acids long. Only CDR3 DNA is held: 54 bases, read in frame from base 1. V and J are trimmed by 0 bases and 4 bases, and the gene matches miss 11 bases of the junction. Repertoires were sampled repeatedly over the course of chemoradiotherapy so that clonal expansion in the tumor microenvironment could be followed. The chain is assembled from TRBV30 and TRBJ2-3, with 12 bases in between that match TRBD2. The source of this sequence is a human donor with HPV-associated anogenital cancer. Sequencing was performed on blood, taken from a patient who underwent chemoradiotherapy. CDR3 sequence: CAWSVSILAGGWSDTQYF. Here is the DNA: TGTGCCTGGAGTGTCTCTATACTAGCGGGGGGTTGGTCAGATACGCAGTATTTT.